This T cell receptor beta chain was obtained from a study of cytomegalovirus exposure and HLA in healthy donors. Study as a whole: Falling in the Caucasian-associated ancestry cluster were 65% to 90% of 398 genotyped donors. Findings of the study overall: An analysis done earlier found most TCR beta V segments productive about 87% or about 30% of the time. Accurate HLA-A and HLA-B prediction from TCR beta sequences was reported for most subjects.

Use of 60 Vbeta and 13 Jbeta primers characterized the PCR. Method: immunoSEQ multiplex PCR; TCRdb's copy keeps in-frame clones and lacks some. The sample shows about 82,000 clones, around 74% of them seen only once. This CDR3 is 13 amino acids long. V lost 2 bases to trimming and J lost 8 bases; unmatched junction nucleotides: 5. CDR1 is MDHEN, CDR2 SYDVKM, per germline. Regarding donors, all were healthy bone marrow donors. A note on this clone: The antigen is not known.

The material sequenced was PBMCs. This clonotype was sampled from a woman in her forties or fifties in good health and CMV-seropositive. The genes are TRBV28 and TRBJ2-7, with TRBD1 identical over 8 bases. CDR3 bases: TGTGCCAGCAGTTTAGGGCGCAGGGGGCAGCAGTACTTC. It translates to CASSLGRRGQQYF.